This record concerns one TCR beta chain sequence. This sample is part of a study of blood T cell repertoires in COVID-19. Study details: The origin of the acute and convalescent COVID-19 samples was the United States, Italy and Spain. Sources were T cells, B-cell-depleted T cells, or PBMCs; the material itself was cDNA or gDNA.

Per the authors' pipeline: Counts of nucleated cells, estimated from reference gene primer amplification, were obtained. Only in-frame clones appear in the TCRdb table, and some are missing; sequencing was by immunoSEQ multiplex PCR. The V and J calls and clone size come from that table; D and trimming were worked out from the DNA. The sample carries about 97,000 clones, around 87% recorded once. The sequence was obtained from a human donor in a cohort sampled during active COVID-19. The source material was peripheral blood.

The CDR3 sequence: CASTGQGVSQQGETQYF. Here the CDR3 DNA reads TGCGCCAGCACAGGACAGGGGGTGAGTCAGCAGGGGGAGACCCAGTACTTC. The gene calls are TRBV10-1 and TRBJ2-5, with 10 bases fitting TRBD1. The CDR3 covers 17 residues. The germline V gene has CDR1 WNHNN and CDR2 SYGVQD (reference sequence). Trimming removed 7 bases from V and 5 bases from J; junction bases left unmatched: 16.